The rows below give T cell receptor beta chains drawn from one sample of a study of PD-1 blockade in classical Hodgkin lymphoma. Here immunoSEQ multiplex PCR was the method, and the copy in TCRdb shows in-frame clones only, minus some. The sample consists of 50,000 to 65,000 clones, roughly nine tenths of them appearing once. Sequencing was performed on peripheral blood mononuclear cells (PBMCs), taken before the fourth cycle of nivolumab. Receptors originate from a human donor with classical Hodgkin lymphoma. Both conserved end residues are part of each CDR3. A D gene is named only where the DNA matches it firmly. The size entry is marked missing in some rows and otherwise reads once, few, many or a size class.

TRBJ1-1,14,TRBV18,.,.,CASSPPLGHTEAFF,TGTGCCAGCTCACCGCCCCTAGGGCACACTGAAGCTTTCTTT
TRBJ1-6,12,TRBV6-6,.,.,CASGRGGSPLHF,TGTGCCAGCGGGCGAGGCGGTTCACCCCTCCACTTT
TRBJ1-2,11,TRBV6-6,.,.,CASSFLNGYTF,TGTGCCAGCAGTTTCCTCAATGGCTACACCTTC
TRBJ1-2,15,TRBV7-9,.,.,CASSWGAVRIAGYTF,TGTGCCAGCAGCTGGGGTGCGGTCCGGATCGCGGGCTACACCTTC
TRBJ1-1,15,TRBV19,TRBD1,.,CASSRTGGRYTEAFF,TGTGCCAGTAGTCGGACAGGGGGCCGGTACACTGAAGCTTTCTTT
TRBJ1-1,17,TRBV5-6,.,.,CASSQVEAADLNTEAFF,TGTGCCAGCAGCCAAGTTGAGGCGGCGGATTTGAACACTGAAGCTTTCTTT
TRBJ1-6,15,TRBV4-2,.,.,CASSQDVGAGSPLHF,TGTGCCAGCAGCCAAGATGTGGGGGCTGGGTCACCCCTCCACTTT
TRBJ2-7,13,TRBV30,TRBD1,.,CAWDRGPSYEQYF,TGTGCCTGGGACAGGGGTCCCTCCTACGAGCAGTACTTC
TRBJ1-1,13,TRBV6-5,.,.,CASRRGKDTEAFF,TGTGCCAGCAGGAGGGGCAAAGACACTGAAGCTTTCTTT
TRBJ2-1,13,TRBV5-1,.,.,CASSSPPPIVQFF,TGCGCCAGCAGCTCCCCACCCCCCATTGTGCAGTTCTTC
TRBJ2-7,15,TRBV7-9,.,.,CASSSPARVPYEQYF,TGTGCCAGCAGTTCTCCGGCTAGGGTCCCCTACGAGCAGTACTTC
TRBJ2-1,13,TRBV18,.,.,CASSPPGGGEQFF,TGTGCCAGCTCACCACCGGGGGGCGGTGAGCAGTTCTTC
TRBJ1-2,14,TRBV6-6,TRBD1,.,CASSYWDRDYGYTF,TGTGCCAGCAGTTACTGGGACAGGGACTATGGCTACACCTTC
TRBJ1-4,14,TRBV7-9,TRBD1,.,CASARQGVGEKLFF,TGTGCCAGCGCCCGACAGGGAGTGGGTGAAAAACTGTTTTTT
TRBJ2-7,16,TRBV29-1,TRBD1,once,CSVRDPRDRVTSEQYF,TGCAGCGTTCGCGACCCCCGGGACAGGGTAACCTCCGAGCAGTACTTC
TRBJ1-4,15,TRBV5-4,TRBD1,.,CASSLGGQGEEKLFF,TGTGCCAGCAGCTTGGGCGGACAGGGGGAGGAAAAACTGTTTTTT
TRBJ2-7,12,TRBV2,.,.,CASSESSYEQYF,TGTGCCAGCTCCGAGAGCTCCTACGAGCAGTACTTC
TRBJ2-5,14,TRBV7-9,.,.,CASSFGQGQETQYF,TGTGCCAGCAGCTTTGGGCAGGGTCAAGAGACCCAGTACTTC
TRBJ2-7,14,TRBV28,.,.,CASSLAVPSYEQYF,TGTGCCAGCAGTTTAGCGGTACCCTCCTACGAGCAGTACTTC
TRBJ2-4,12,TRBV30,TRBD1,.,CAWTQGANIQYF,TGTGCCTGGACCCAGGGGGCCAACATTCAGTACTTC
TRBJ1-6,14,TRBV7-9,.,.,CASSLGPTDSPLHF,TGTGCCAGCAGCTTGGGACCGACGGATTCACCCCTCCACTTT
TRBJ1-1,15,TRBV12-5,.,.,CASGLTGLLNTEAFF,TGTGCTAGTGGTTTGACGGGACTCCTGAACACTGAAGCTTTCTTT
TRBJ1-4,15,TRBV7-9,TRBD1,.,CASSGTAVKAEKLFF,TGTGCCAGCAGTGGGACAGCCGTTAAAGCTGAAAAACTGTTTTTT
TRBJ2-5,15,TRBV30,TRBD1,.,CAWSLTGGRRETQYF,TGTGCCTGGAGCCTCACAGGGGGCCGAAGGGAGACCCAGTACTTC
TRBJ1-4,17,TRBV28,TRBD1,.,CASSLPGQGATNEKLFF,TGTGCCAGCAGTTTGCCGGGACAGGGTGCAACTAATGAAAAACTGTTTTTT
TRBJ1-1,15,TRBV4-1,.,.,CASSQDGGLNTEAFF,TGCGCCAGCAGCCAAGATGGGGGGTTGAACACTGAAGCTTTCTTT
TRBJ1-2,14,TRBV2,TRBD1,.,CASITTGGNYGYTF,TGTGCCAGCATTACGACAGGGGGGAACTATGGCTACACCTTC
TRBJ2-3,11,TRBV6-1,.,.,CASRGEDTQYF,TGTGCCAGCAGAGGGGAAGATACGCAGTATTTT
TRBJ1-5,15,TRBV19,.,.,CASTPFGQSNQPQHF,TGTGCCAGTACCCCTTTCGGACAGAGCAATCAGCCCCAGCATTTT
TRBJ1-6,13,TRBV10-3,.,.,CAISPADNSPLHF,TGTGCCATCAGTCCAGCCGATAATTCACCCCTCCACTTT
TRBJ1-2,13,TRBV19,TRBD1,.,CASSILAGGSYTF,TGTGCCAGTAGTATATTGGCAGGGGGCAGCTACACCTTC
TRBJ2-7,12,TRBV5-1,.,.,CASSARPYEQYF,TGCGCCAGCAGTGCCAGGCCCTACGAGCAGTACTTC
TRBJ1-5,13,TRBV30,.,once,CAWGDTFNQPQHF,TGTGCCTGGGGGGACACTTTCAATCAGCCCCAGCATTTT
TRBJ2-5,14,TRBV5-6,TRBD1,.,CASSPTGDQETQYF,TGTGCCAGCAGCCCTACAGGGGATCAAGAGACCCAGTACTTC
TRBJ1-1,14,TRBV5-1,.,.,CASSPNGQGLEAFF,TGCGCCAGCAGCCCTAATGGGCAGGGACTTGAAGCTTTCTTT
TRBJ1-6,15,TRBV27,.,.,CASSWQGPFGGTLHF,TGTGCCAGCAGTTGGCAGGGGCCCTTTGGGGGGACCCTCCACTTT
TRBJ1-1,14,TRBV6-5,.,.,CASSYGTLNTEAFF,TGTGCCAGCAGTTATGGTACGTTGAACACTGAAGCTTTCTTT
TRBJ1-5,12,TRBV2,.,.,CASSEGRTAQHF,TGTGCCAGCAGTGAAGGGAGGACGGCCCAGCATTTT
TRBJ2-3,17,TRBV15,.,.,CATSRDRTSYSTDTQYF,TGTGCCACCAGCAGAGATAGAACCAGCTATAGCACAGATACGCAGTATTTT
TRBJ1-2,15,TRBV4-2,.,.,CASSQETDWDYGYTF,TGTGCCAGCAGCCAAGAGACAGACTGGGACTATGGCTACACCTTC
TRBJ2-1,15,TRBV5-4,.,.,CASSSQDRFYNEQFF,TGTGCCAGCAGCTCCCAAGACAGATTCTACAATGAGCAGTTCTTC
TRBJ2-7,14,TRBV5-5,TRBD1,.,CASSLAGGLYEQYF,TGTGCCAGCAGCTTAGCAGGGGGTCTCTACGAGCAGTACTTC
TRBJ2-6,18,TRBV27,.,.,CASSRYMASSAGANVLTF,TGTGCCAGCAGCCGATATATGGCATCCTCTGCTGGGGCCAACGTCCTGACTTTC
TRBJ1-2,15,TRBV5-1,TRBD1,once,CASSPGQGKGYGYTF,TGCGCCAGCAGCCCTGGACAGGGTAAGGGCTATGGCTACACCTTC
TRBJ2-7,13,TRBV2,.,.,CASSTGANYEQYF,TGTGCCAGCAGTACCGGGGCCAACTACGAGCAGTACTTC
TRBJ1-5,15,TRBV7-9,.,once,CASSPTGDSNQPQHF,TGTGCCAGCAGCCCCACAGGTGATAGCAATCAGCCCCAGCATTTT
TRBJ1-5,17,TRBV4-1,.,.,CASSRLERIGFHQPQHF,TGCGCCAGCAGCCGGTTAGAGAGGATCGGCTTCCATCAGCCCCAGCATTTT
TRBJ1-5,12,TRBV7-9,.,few,CASSRGDQPQHF,TGTGCCAGCAGCCGAGGGGATCAGCCCCAGCATTTT